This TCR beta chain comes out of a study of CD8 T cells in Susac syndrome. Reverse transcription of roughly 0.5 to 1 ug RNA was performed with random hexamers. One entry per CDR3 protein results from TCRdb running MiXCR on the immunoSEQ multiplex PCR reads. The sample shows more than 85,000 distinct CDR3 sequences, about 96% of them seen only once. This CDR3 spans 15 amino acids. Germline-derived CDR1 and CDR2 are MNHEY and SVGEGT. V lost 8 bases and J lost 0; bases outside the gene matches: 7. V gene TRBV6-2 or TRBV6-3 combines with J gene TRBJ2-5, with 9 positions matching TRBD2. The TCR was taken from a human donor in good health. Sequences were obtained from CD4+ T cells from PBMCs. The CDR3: CASSPTSGYQETQYF. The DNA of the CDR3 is TGTGCCAGCTCTCCGACTAGCGGCTACCAAGAGACCCAGTACTTC.